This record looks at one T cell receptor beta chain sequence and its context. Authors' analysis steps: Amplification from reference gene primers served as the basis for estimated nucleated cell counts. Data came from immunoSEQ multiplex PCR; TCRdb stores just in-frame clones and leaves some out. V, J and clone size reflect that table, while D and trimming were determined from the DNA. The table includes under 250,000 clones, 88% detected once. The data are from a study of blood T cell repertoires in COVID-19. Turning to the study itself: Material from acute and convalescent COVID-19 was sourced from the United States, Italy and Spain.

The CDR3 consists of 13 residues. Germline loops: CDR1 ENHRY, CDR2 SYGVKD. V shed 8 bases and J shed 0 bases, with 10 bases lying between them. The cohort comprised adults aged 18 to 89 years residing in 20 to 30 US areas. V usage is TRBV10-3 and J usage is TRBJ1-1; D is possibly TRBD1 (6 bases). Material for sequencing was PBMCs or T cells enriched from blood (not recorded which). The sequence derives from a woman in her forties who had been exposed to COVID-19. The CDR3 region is CAIRGDMNTEAFF. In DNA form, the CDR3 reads TGTGCCATCCGGGGGGACATGAACACTGAAGCTTTCTTT.